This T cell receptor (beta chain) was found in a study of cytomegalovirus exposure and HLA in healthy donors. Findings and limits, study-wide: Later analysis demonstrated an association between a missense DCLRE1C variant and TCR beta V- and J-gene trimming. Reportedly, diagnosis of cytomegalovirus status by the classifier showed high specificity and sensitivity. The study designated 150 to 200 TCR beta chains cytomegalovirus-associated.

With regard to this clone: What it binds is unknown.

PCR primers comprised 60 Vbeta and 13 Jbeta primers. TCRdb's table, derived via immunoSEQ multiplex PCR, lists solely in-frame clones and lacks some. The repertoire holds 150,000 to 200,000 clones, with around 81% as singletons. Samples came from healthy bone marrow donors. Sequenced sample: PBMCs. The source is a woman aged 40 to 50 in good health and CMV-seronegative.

The CDR3 region is CASSTGGGTLGAFPYEQYF. In DNA form, the CDR3 reads TGTGCCAGTAGTACTGGGGGGGGAACACTGGGAGCCTTTCCCTACGAGCAGTACTTC. J is TRBJ2-7 and V is TRBV19, with TRBD2 matching 7 bases. Germline assignment: CDR1 LNHDA and CDR2 SQIVND (reference sequence). There are 19 residues in the CDR3. J was trimmed by 2 bases and V by 4 bases; bases with no gene match: 20.